The clone carrying this T cell receptor (beta chain) was seen a handful of times. J lost 5 bases, V lost 0 bases, and 3 bases had no gene match. The germline V gene has CDR1 LGHNA and CDR2 YSLEER. This CDR3 comprises 15 residues. A second PCR of roughly 7 to 11 cycles used a sample-barcoded 5' primer and a J-beta primer mix. Each CDR3 protein gets one entry after TCRdb re-called the 5' RACE reads with MiXCR. Of 800,000 or so distinct CDR3 sequences in the sample, 20% to 25% were seen once. This sample is part of a study of blood T cells in healthy people across ages. This sample also belongs to another study, concerning T cells of mothers and their children.

This TCR was recovered from a boy aged 5-17 years in good health. The J gene is TRBJ2-5, the V gene TRBV4-3; 10 nucleotides line up with TRBD2. Source material: blood. The CDR3 loop is CASSQELAGAETQYF. The CDR3 DNA follows: TGCGCCAGCAGCCAAGAGCTAGCGGGGGCCGAGACCCAGTACTTC.